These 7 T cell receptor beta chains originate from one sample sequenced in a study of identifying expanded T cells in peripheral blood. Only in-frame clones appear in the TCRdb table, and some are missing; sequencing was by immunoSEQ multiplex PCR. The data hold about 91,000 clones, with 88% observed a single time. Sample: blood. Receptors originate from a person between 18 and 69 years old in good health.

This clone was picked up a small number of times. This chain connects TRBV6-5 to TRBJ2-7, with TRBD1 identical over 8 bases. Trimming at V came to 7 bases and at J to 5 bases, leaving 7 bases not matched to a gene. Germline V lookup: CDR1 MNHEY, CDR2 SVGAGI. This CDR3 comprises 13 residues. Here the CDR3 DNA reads TGTGCCAGCACGGACAGGGCCCGCCACGAGCAGTACTTC. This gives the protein CASTDRARHEQYF.

The CDR3 is CASSSGTSGTGTDTQYF. CDR3 coding DNA: TGTGCCAGCAGTTCCGGGACTAGCGGGACCGGCACAGATACGCAGTATTTT. V usage is TRBV6-4 and J usage is TRBJ2-3; 13 bases fit TRBD2. CDR1 and CDR2 (germline): MRHNA, SNTAGT. Losses at the gene ends were 5 bases for V and 1 base for J; bases not matched to a gene: 6. The CDR3 covers 17 residues.

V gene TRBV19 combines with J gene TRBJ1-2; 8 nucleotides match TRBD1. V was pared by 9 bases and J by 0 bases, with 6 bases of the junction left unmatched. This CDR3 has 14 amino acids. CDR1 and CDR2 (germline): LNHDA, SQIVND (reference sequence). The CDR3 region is CASSRGPTNYGYTF. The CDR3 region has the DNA TGTGCCAGCTCCAGGGGGCCCACTAACTATGGCTACACCTTC.

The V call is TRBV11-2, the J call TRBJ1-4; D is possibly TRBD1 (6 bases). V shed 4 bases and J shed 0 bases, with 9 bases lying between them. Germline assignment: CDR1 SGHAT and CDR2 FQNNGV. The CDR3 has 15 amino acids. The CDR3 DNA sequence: TGTGCCAGCAGCTCGACAGGTTCAACTAATGAAAAACTGTTTTTT. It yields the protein CASSSTGSTNEKLFF.

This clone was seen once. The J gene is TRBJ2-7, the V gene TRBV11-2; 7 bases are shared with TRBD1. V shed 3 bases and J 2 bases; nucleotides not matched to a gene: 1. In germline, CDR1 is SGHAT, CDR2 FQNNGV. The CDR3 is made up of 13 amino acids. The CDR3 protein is CASSFGQAYEQYF. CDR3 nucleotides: TGTGCCAGCAGCTTCGGACAGGCCTACGAGCAGTACTTC.

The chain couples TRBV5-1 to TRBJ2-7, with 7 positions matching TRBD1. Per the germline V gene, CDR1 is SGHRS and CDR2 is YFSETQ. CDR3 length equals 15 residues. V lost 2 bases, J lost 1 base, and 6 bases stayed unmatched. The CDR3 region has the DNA TGCGCCAGCAGCTTAGCGCCAGGGGGTTCCTACGAGCAGTACTTC. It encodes CASSLAPGGSYEQYF.

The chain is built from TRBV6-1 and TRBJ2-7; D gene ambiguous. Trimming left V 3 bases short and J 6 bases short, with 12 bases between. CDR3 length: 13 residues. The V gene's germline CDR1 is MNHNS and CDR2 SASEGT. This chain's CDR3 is CASSEKESAEQYF. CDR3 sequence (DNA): TGTGCCAGCAGTGAGAAAGAATCGGCCGAGCAGTACTTC.